Listed below are T cell receptor beta chains from one sample, sequenced in a study of blood T cells in healthy people across ages. One entry per CDR3 protein, called by TCRdb with MiXCR from the 5' RACE reads. Of roughly 1.4 million distinct CDR3 sequences detected, 55% to 75% appear once; the ten largest clones hold approximately 7%. Material for sequencing was blood. All receptors come from a young man in good health. Each CDR3 is given with its conserved first and last residue. The order of the fields is CDR3 length, clone size, D gene, V gene, J gene, CDR3 protein, CDR3 DNA. A D gene is named only where the DNA matches it firmly. Size values are once, few and many counts, or a class for expanded clones, and some rows have none.

cdr3_length: 13; clone_size: -; d_call: TRBD1; v_call: TRBV28; j_call: TRBJ1-1; cdr3_aa: CASRLRQGMKAFF; cdr3_nt: TGTGCCAGCAGGTTGCGACAGGGAATGAAAGCTTTCTTT
cdr3_length: 15; clone_size: -; d_call: TRBD1; v_call: TRBV5-1; j_call: TRBJ1-6; cdr3_aa: CASRTGTDYNSPLHF; cdr3_nt: TGCGCCAGCAGGACCGGGACAGACTATAATTCACCCCTCCACTTT
cdr3_length: 15; clone_size: -; d_call: -; v_call: TRBV27; j_call: TRBJ2-5; cdr3_aa: CASSLAGHIKETQYF; cdr3_nt: TGTGCCAGCAGTCTGGCGGGACATATTAAAGAGACCCAGTACTTC
cdr3_length: 19; clone_size: -; d_call: -; v_call: TRBV7-9; j_call: TRBJ1-3; cdr3_aa: CASSKMTGSADGAGNTIYF; cdr3_nt: TGTGCCAGCAGCAAGATGACAGGATCGGCGGATGGGGCTGGAAACACCATATATTTT
cdr3_length: 16; clone_size: -; d_call: TRBD2; v_call: TRBV13; j_call: TRBJ2-5; cdr3_aa: CASSFLGSGGEETQYF; cdr3_nt: TGTGCCAGCAGCTTCCTGGGTAGCGGGGGAGAAGAGACCCAGTACTTC
cdr3_length: 13; clone_size: -; d_call: -; v_call: TRBV29-1; j_call: TRBJ2-1; cdr3_aa: CSVGRGADNEQFF; cdr3_nt: TGCAGCGTTGGTCGGGGGGCCGACAATGAGCAGTTCTTC
cdr3_length: 14; clone_size: -; d_call: -; v_call: TRBV6-2/TRBV6-3; j_call: TRBJ1-5; cdr3_aa: CASSSRGIRQPQHF; cdr3_nt: TGTGCCAGCAGCTCCCGGGGGATCCGGCAGCCCCAGCATTTT
cdr3_length: 14; clone_size: few; d_call: -; v_call: TRBV20-1; j_call: TRBJ2-7; cdr3_aa: CSAGLNGGAGEQYF; cdr3_nt: TGCAGTGCTGGCCTGAACGGGGGTGCTGGAGAGCAGTACTTC
cdr3_length: 13; clone_size: -; d_call: -; v_call: TRBV25-1; j_call: TRBJ1-1; cdr3_aa: CASNHRLNTEAFF; cdr3_nt: TGTGCCAGCAATCACAGACTGAACACTGAAGCTTTCTTT
cdr3_length: 11; clone_size: -; d_call: -; v_call: TRBV20-1; j_call: TRBJ1-1; cdr3_aa: CSAPRQIEAFF; cdr3_nt: TGCAGTGCCCCCAGACAGATAGAAGCTTTCTTT
cdr3_length: 15; clone_size: many; d_call: -; v_call: TRBV7-2; j_call: TRBJ2-5; cdr3_aa: CASSLVALTGETQYF; cdr3_nt: TGTGCCAGCAGCTTAGTTGCCCTAACCGGGGAGACCCAGTACTTC
cdr3_length: 14; clone_size: -; d_call: TRBD2; v_call: TRBV12-3/TRBV12-4; j_call: TRBJ2-3; cdr3_aa: CASSPMSGREAQYF; cdr3_nt: TGTGCCAGCAGTCCTATGAGCGGGAGGGAGGCGCAGTATTTT
cdr3_length: 15; clone_size: -; d_call: -; v_call: TRBV10-3; j_call: TRBJ1-5; cdr3_aa: CAISVEGGPNQPQHF; cdr3_nt: TGTGCCATCAGTGTTGAGGGGGGTCCCAATCAGCCCCAGCATTTT
cdr3_length: 16; clone_size: -; d_call: TRBD1; v_call: TRBV5-1; j_call: TRBJ1-1; cdr3_aa: CASSFTGQGLNTEAFF; cdr3_nt: TGCGCCAGCAGCTTTACGGGACAGGGGCTTAACACTGAAGCTTTCTTT
cdr3_length: 12; clone_size: -; d_call: -; v_call: TRBV7-9; j_call: TRBJ2-1; cdr3_aa: CASSLEGSEQFF; cdr3_nt: TGTGCCAGCAGCTTAGAAGGGAGTGAGCAGTTCTTC
cdr3_length: 15; clone_size: -; d_call: TRBD1; v_call: TRBV7-9; j_call: TRBJ1-1; cdr3_aa: CASSDRGRMDTEAFF; cdr3_nt: TGTGCCAGCAGCGACAGGGGGCGTATGGACACTGAAGCTTTCTTT
cdr3_length: 13; clone_size: few; d_call: -; v_call: TRBV7-9; j_call: TRBJ2-3; cdr3_aa: CASSAVGVLSQYF; cdr3_nt: TGTGCCAGCAGCGCCGTAGGGGTCTTATCGCAGTATTTT
cdr3_length: 15; clone_size: once; d_call: -; v_call: TRBV5-5; j_call: TRBJ1-4; cdr3_aa: CASSLDTLAGGELFF; cdr3_nt: TGTGCCAGCAGCTTGGACACCCTTGCTGGGGGGGAACTGTTTTTT
cdr3_length: 14; clone_size: -; d_call: -; v_call: TRBV10-3; j_call: TRBJ2-1; cdr3_aa: CAISEPAVGFEQFF; cdr3_nt: TGTGCCATCAGTGAGCCGGCGGTAGGGTTTGAGCAGTTCTTC
cdr3_length: 12; clone_size: -; d_call: -; v_call: TRBV20-1; j_call: TRBJ1-5; cdr3_aa: CSAGTGNQPQHF; cdr3_nt: TGCAGTGCTGGGACGGGGAATCAGCCCCAGCATTTT
cdr3_length: 14; clone_size: -; d_call: -; v_call: TRBV19; j_call: TRBJ2-7; cdr3_aa: CASSIDGRGYEQYF; cdr3_nt: TGTGCCAGTAGTATCGACGGGAGAGGGTACGAGCAGTACTTC
cdr3_length: 17; clone_size: once; d_call: TRBD2; v_call: TRBV4-2; j_call: TRBJ2-1; cdr3_aa: CAISQDASGRAYNEQFF; cdr3_nt: TGTGCCATCAGCCAAGATGCATCGGGGAGGGCTTACAATGAGCAGTTCTTC
cdr3_length: 19; clone_size: few; d_call: TRBD1; v_call: TRBV4-1; j_call: TRBJ1-2; cdr3_aa: CASSQITRPGGSPGASYTF; cdr3_nt: TGCGCCAGCAGCCAGATTACTAGGCCAGGGGGCTCCCCTGGAGCGAGCTACACCTTC
cdr3_length: 17; clone_size: -; d_call: -; v_call: TRBV6-2/TRBV6-3; j_call: TRBJ1-2; cdr3_aa: CASSYRTDAFLTYGYTF; cdr3_nt: TGTGCCAGCAGTTACCGGACAGACGCGTTCCTAACCTATGGCTACACCTTC
cdr3_length: 12; clone_size: once; d_call: -; v_call: TRBV27; j_call: TRBJ2-4; cdr3_aa: CASSLTGNIQYF; cdr3_nt: TGTGCCAGCAGTTTAACGGGAAACATTCAGTACTTC
cdr3_length: 16; clone_size: once; d_call: TRBD2; v_call: TRBV4-1; j_call: TRBJ2-1; cdr3_aa: CASSQLAGATGNEQFF; cdr3_nt: TGCGCCAGCAGCCAGTTAGCGGGGGCTACGGGGAATGAGCAGTTCTTC
cdr3_length: 12; clone_size: -; d_call: -; v_call: TRBV29-1; j_call: TRBJ2-2; cdr3_aa: CSGLENTGELFF; cdr3_nt: TGCAGCGGACTCGAGAACACCGGGGAGCTGTTTTTT
cdr3_length: 14; clone_size: -; d_call: -; v_call: TRBV6-4; j_call: TRBJ2-2; cdr3_aa: CASSDSYNTGELFF; cdr3_nt: TGTGCCAGCAGTGACTCCTACAACACCGGGGAGCTGTTTTTT
cdr3_length: 18; clone_size: -; d_call: -; v_call: TRBV4-3; j_call: TRBJ2-2; cdr3_aa: CASSQGAPGLGNTGELFF; cdr3_nt: TGCGCCAGCAGCCAAGGGGCCCCGGGACTGGGGAACACCGGGGAGCTGTTTTTT
cdr3_length: 16; clone_size: -; d_call: TRBD1; v_call: TRBV6-6; j_call: TRBJ2-7; cdr3_aa: CASSPLWTGRAYEQYF; cdr3_nt: TGTGCCAGCAGTCCACTATGGACAGGGAGAGCCTACGAGCAGTACTTC
cdr3_length: 15; clone_size: -; d_call: TRBD2; v_call: TRBV4-3; j_call: TRBJ2-7; cdr3_aa: CASSQHGGENYEQYF; cdr3_nt: TGCGCCAGCAGCCAACATGGGGGGGAAAACTACGAGCAGTACTTC
cdr3_length: 16; clone_size: -; d_call: -; v_call: TRBV4-2; j_call: TRBJ2-3; cdr3_aa: CASSPVGGGAPDTQYF; cdr3_nt: TGTGCCAGCAGCCCGGTGGGCGGGGGCGCCCCAGATACGCAGTATTTT
cdr3_length: 12; clone_size: few; d_call: -; v_call: TRBV12-3/TRBV12-4; j_call: TRBJ1-2; cdr3_aa: CASSSPTGGYTF; cdr3_nt: TGTGCCAGCAGTTCACCGACGGGTGGCTACACCTTC
cdr3_length: 16; clone_size: few; d_call: -; v_call: TRBV5-1; j_call: TRBJ2-6; cdr3_aa: CASRLDGASGANVLTF; cdr3_nt: TGCGCCAGCAGGTTGGACGGCGCATCTGGGGCCAACGTCCTGACTTTC
cdr3_length: 13; clone_size: -; d_call: -; v_call: TRBV2; j_call: TRBJ2-3; cdr3_aa: CASSEGPGSTQYF; cdr3_nt: TGTGCCAGCAGTGAAGGGCCGGGTTCCACGCAGTATTTT
cdr3_length: 13; clone_size: -; d_call: -; v_call: TRBV6-5; j_call: TRBJ2-7; cdr3_aa: CASSDGAVNEQYF; cdr3_nt: TGTGCCAGCAGTGATGGAGCTGTCAATGAGCAGTACTTC
cdr3_length: 17; clone_size: -; d_call: TRBD1; v_call: TRBV4-1; j_call: TRBJ2-6; cdr3_aa: CASWPGQAFGGANVLTF; cdr3_nt: TGCGCCAGCTGGCCGGGACAGGCCTTCGGTGGGGCCAACGTCCTGACTTTC
cdr3_length: 15; clone_size: -; d_call: -; v_call: TRBV28; j_call: TRBJ2-1; cdr3_aa: CASSHRDSHHNEQFF; cdr3_nt: TGTGCCAGCAGTCACCGGGACTCGCACCACAATGAGCAGTTCTTC
cdr3_length: 16; clone_size: once; d_call: TRBD1; v_call: TRBV27; j_call: TRBJ2-7; cdr3_aa: CASLRCWDRGKDEQYF; cdr3_nt: TGTGCCAGCCTCCGTTGTTGGGACAGGGGCAAAGACGAGCAGTACTTC
cdr3_length: 15; clone_size: -; d_call: -; v_call: TRBV4-1; j_call: TRBJ1-2; cdr3_aa: CASSQDFHPNYGYTF; cdr3_nt: TGCGCCAGCAGCCAAGATTTCCACCCTAACTATGGCTACACCTTC
cdr3_length: 13; clone_size: few; d_call: -; v_call: TRBV20-1; j_call: TRBJ2-7; cdr3_aa: CSARGIQSYEQYF; cdr3_nt: TGCAGTGCTAGGGGTATCCAATCCTACGAGCAGTACTTC
cdr3_length: 15; clone_size: once; d_call: TRBD2; v_call: TRBV7-2; j_call: TRBJ2-5; cdr3_aa: CASSLGLAGGHKQYF; cdr3_nt: TGTGCCAGCAGCTTAGGGCTAGCGGGGGGCCACAAGCAGTACTTC
cdr3_length: 16; clone_size: once; d_call: TRBD1; v_call: TRBV27; j_call: TRBJ2-3; cdr3_aa: CASSLLGTESTDTQYF; cdr3_nt: TGTGCCAGCAGTTTATTGGGGACAGAAAGCACAGATACGCAGTATTTT
cdr3_length: 13; clone_size: -; d_call: TRBD2; v_call: TRBV29-1; j_call: TRBJ2-3; cdr3_aa: CSVEGTSGSAQYF; cdr3_nt: TGCAGCGTTGAAGGGACTAGCGGGAGTGCGCAGTATTTT
cdr3_length: 14; clone_size: -; d_call: -; v_call: TRBV5-1; j_call: TRBJ1-2; cdr3_aa: CASSLSRVNYGYTF; cdr3_nt: TGCGCCAGCAGCTTGAGTCGGGTTAACTATGGCTACACCTTC
cdr3_length: 13; clone_size: -; d_call: -; v_call: TRBV11-2; j_call: TRBJ2-5; cdr3_aa: CARVSAGTETQYF; cdr3_nt: TGTGCCAGGGTTTCCGCGGGAACGGAGACCCAGTACTTC